This TCR beta chain emerged from a study of blood T cell repertoires in COVID-19. Study-wide background: The United States, Italy and Spain were the sources of the acute and convalescent COVID-19 samples. PBMCs, B-cell-depleted T cells, or T cells provided the cDNA or gDNA that made up the material.

In the authors' methods: Amplification from reference gene primers served as the basis for estimated nucleated cell counts. Sequencing was performed with immunoSEQ multiplex PCR; in TCRdb, only in-frame clones are kept and a portion is missing. V, J and clone size reflect that table, while D and trimming were determined from the DNA. This sample has about 130,000 clones, with about four fifths found just once. The specimen was peripheral blood. This sequence was found in a woman aged 80 or over with acute or convalescent COVID-19.

In DNA form, the CDR3 reads TGTGCCACTTCAGGGGGCGCTCAGGAAAAACTGTTTTTT. The encoded protein is CATSGGAQEKLFF. V is TRBV10-3 and J is TRBJ1-4; 8 nucleotides line up with TRBD1. The germline V gene has CDR1 ENHRY and CDR2 SYGVKD. With 10 bases clipped from V and 8 bases from J, the junction kept 9 bases outside the gene matches. This CDR3 comprises 13 residues.